This entry describes one T cell receptor beta chain. The antigen is unknown. Other DNA sequences in the same sample also yield this CDR3. The method was immunoSEQ multiplex PCR; TCRdb's version includes in-frame clones alone and lacks a portion of them. Of 25,000 to 35,000 clones in the sample, roughly three quarters were seen once. After removal of 4 bases from V and 3 bases from J, the junction contained 12 bases not matched to a gene. The CDR3 has 17 residues. Germline V lookup: CDR1 LGHNA, CDR2 YSLEER. Participants had chemo-refractory metastatic non-small-cell lung cancer and were treated with focal radiation plus ipilimumab CTLA-4 blockade. These data are taken from a study of radiotherapy plus CTLA-4 blockade in lung cancer. At the level of the study: Disease control was achieved by approximately 30% of patients, and objective responses by 18%. General study points: How blood T cell clones changed early, along with interferon-beta, reportedly forecast response best. Peripheral blood showed expansion of tumor-derived TCR clones after radiotherapy and ipilimumab.

The chain joins TRBV4-3 to TRBJ2-3; 8 bases match TRBD2. This TCR came from a human donor with non-small cell lung cancer whose response to radiotherapy plus ipilimumab could not be evaluated. The sample here was peripheral blood, taken from a patient treated with radiotherapy plus ipilimumab. Here the CDR3 reads CASSPGRVRASTDTQYF. In DNA, the CDR3 is TGCGCCAGCAGCCCCGGGAGGGTGCGGGCCAGTACAGATACGCAGTATTTT.